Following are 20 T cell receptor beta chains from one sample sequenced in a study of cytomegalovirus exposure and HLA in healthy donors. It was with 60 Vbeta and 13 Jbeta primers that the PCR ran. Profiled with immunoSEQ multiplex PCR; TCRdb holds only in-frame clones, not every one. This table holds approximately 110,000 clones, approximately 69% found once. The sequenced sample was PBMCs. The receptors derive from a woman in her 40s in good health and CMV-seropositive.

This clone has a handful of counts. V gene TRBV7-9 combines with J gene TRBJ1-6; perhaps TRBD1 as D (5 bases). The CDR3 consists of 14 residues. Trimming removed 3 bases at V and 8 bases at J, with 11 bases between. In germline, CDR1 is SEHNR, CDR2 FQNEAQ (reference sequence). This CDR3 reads CASSFAGQYSPLHF. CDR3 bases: TGTGCCAGCAGCTTCGCGGGGCAGTATTCACCCCTCCACTTT.

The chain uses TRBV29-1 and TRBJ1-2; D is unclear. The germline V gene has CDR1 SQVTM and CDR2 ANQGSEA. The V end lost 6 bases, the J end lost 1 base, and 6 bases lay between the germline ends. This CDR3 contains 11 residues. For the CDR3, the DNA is TGCAGCGTAGCGGTTAACTATGGCTACACCTTC. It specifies CSVAVNYGYTF.

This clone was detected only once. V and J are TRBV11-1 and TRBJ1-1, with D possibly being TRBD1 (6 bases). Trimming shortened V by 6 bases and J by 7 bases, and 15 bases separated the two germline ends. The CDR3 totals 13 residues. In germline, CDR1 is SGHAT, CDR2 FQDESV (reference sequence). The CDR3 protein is CASSKDSPSEAFF. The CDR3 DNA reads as TGTGCCAGCAGTAAGGACAGCCCGAGTGAAGCTTTCTTT.

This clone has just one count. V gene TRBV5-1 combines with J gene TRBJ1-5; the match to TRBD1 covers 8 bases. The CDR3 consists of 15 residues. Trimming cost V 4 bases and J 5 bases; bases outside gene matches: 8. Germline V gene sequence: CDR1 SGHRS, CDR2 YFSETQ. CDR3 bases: TGCGCCAGCAGCACCGGGACAGGCGCCTATCAGCCCCAGCATTTT. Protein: CASSTGTGAYQPQHF.

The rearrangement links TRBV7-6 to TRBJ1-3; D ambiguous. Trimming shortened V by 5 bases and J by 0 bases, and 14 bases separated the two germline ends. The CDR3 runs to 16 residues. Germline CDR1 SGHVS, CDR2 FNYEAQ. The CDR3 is CASSPLLTYSGNTIYF. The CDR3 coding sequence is TGTGCCAGCAGCCCCCTCCTTACCTACTCTGGAAACACCATATATTTT.

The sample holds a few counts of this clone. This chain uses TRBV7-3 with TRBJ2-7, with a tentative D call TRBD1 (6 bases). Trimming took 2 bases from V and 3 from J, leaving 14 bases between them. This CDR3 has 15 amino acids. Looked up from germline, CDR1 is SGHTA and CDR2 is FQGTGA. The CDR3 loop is CASSLSSRRGYEQYF. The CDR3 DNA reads TGTGCCAGCAGCTTATCCTCCCGCAGGGGCTACGAGCAGTACTTC. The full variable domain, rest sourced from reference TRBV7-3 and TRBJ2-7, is GAGVSQTPSNKVTEKGKYVELRCDPISGHTALYWYRQSLGQGPEFLIYFQGTGAADDSGLPNDRFFAVRPEGSVSTLKIQRTERGDSAVYLCASSLSSRRGYEQYFGPGTRLTVT.

CDR3 bases: TGTGCCAGCAGCTCATCGACAGGGCCCCAAGAGACCCAGTACTTC. Translated, it gives CASSSSTGPQETQYF. This chain joins TRBV11-2 and TRBJ2-5; 7 bases agree with TRBD1. CDR3 length: 15 residues. Germline values: CDR1 SGHAT, CDR2 FQNNGV. V lost 4 bases and J lost 1; bases outside the gene matches: 6.

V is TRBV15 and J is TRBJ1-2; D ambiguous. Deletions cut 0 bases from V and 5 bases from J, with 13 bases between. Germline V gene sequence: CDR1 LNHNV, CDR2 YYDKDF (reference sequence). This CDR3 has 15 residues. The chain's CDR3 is CATSRDLGRSYGYTF. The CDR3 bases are TGTGCCACCAGCAGAGATTTGGGCAGAAGTTATGGCTACACCTTC.

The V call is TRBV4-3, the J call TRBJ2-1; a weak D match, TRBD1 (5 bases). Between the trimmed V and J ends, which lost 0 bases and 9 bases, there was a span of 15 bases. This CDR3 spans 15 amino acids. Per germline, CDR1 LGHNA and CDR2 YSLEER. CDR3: CASSQEGVRKSEQFF. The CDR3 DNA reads TGCGCCAGCAGCCAAGAAGGGGTCCGGAAAAGTGAGCAGTTCTTC.

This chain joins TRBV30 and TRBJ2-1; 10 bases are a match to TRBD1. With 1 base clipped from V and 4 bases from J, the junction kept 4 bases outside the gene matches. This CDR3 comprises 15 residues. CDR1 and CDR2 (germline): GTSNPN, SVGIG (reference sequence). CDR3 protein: CAWSAGTGVYNEQFF. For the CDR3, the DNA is TGTGCCTGGAGTGCCGGGACAGGGGTGTACAATGAGCAGTTCTTC.

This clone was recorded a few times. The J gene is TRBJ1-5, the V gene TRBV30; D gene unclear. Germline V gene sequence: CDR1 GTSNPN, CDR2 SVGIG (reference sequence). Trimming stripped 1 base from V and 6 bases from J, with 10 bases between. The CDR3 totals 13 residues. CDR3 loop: CAWSASSLQPQHF. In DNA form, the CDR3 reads TGTGCCTGGAGTGCTAGTAGCCTTCAGCCCCAGCATTTT.

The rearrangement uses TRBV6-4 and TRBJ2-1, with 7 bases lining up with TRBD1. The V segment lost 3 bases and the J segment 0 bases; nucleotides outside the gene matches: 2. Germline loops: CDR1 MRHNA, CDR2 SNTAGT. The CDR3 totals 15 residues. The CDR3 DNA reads TGTGCCAGCAGTGATTGGGACAGCTCCTACAATGAGCAGTTCTTC. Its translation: CASSDWDSSYNEQFF.

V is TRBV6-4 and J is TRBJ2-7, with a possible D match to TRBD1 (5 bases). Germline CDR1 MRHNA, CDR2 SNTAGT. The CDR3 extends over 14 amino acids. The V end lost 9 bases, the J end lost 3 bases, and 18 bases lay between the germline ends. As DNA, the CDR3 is TGTGCCAGTCCTTACGACAGTTCCCGCTACGAGCAGTACTTC. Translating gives CASPYDSSRYEQYF.

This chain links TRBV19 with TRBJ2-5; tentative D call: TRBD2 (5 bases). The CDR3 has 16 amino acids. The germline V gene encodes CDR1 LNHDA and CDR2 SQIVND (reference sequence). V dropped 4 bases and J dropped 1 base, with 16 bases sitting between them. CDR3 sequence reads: CASSTSSLPGQETQYF. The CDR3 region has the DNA TGTGCCAGTAGTACTTCTAGCCTCCCAGGCCAAGAGACCCAGTACTTC. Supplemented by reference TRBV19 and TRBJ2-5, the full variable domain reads DGGITQSPKYLFRKEGQNVTLSCEQNLNHDAMYWYRQDPGQGLRLIYYSQIVNDFQKGDIAEGYSVSREKKESFPLTVTSAQKNPTAFYLCASSTSSLPGQETQYFGPGTRLLVL.

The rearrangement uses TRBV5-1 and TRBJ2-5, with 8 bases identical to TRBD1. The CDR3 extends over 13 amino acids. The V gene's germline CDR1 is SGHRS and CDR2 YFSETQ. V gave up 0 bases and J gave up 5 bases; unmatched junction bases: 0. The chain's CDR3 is CASSLGQGETQYF. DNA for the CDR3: TGCGCCAGCAGCTTGGGACAGGGGGAGACCCAGTACTTC. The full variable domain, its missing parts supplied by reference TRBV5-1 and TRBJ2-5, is KAGVTQTPRYLIKTRGQQVTLSCSPISGHRSVSWYQQTPGQGLQFLFEYFSETQRNKGNFPGRFSGRQFSNSRSEMNVSTLELGDSALYLCASSLGQGETQYFGPGTRLLVL.

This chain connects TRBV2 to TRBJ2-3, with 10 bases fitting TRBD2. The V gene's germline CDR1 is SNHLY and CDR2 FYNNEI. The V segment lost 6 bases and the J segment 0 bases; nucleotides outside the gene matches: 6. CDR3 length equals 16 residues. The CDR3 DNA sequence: TGTGCCAGCAGCCTCCTAGCGGGAGCGAGCACAGATACGCAGTATTTT. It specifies CASSLLAGASTDTQYF.

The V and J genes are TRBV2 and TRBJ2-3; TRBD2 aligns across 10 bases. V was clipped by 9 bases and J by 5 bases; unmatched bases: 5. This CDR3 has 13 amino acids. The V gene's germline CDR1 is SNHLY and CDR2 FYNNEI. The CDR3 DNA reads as TGTGCCAGAAGCGGGGGGGCTGGAGATACGCAGTATTTT. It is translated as CARSGGAGDTQYF.

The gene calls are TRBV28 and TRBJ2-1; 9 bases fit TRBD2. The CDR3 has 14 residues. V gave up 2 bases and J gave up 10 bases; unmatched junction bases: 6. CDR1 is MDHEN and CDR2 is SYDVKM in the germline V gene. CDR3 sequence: CASSLGLAGREQFF. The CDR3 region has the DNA TGTGCCAGCAGTTTAGGCCTAGCGGGACGGGAGCAGTTCTTC.

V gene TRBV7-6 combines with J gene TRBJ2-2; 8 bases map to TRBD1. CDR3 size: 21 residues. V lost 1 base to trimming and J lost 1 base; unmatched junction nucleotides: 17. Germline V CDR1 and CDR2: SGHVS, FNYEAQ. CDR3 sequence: CASSLGGGTGLTLKNTGELFF. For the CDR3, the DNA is TGTGCCAGCAGCTTAGGCGGTGGGACAGGCCTCACCCTAAAGAACACCGGGGAGCTGTTTTTT. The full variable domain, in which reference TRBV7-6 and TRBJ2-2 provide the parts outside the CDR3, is GAGVSQSPRYKVTKRGQDVALRCDPISGHVSLYWYRQALGQGPEFLTYFNYEAQQDKSGLPNDRFSAERPEGSISTLTIQRTEQRDSAMYRCASSLGGGTGLTLKNTGELFFGEGSRLTVL.

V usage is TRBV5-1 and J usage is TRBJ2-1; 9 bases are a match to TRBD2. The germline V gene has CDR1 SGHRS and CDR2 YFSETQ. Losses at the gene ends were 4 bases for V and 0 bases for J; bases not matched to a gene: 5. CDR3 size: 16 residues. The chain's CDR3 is CASSVRTSASYNEQFF. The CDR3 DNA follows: TGCGCCAGCAGCGTAAGGACTAGCGCCTCCTACAATGAGCAGTTCTTC.